This TCR beta chain was found in a study of blood T cell repertoires in COVID-19. Study-level information: Acute-phase and convalescent COVID-19 samples originated in the United States, Italy and Spain. Sample material is recorded as cDNA or gDNA derived from T cells, B-cell-depleted T cells, or PBMCs.

Study processing details: Amplification of reference gene primers provided the estimated nucleated cell counts. The protocol was immunoSEQ multiplex PCR, while the TCRdb copy is restricted to in-frame clones and leaves out a portion. The V and J calls and clone size come from that table; D and trimming were worked out from the DNA. The data contain approximately 470,000 clones, approximately 85% of them singletons. Germline V gives CDR1 MNHEY, CDR2 SMNVEV (reference sequence). Trimming pared 6 bases from V and 1 base from J, leaving 31 bases between. This CDR3 contains 20 residues. Input material: peripheral blood. This chain links TRBV27 with TRBJ2-7; a possible D gene is TRBD1 (5 bases). This receptor was identified in a human donor in a cohort sampled during active COVID-19. The CDR3 sequence: CASRANPFDRQQRTSYEQYF. The CDR3 DNA reads TGTGCCAGCAGAGCGAACCCCTTCGACAGACAACAACGCACTTCCTACGAGCAGTACTTC.